Presented here are 32 T cell receptor beta chains from one specimen sequenced in a study of control samples from healthy donors and cancer patients. Data came from immunoSEQ multiplex PCR; TCRdb stores just in-frame clones and leaves some out. The sample carries over 150,000 clones, over 90% recorded once. The sequenced sample consisted of blood. The origin of the receptors is a woman in her twenties or thirties in good health.

V is TRBV18 and J is TRBJ2-2; 15 positions match TRBD2. Germline CDR1 and CDR2: KGHSH and LQKENI. With V trimmed by 0 bases and J by 3 bases, 8 bases remained unmatched. The CDR3 covers 20 residues. CDR3 protein: CASSPPRGTSGRSHTGELFF. CDR3 DNA sequence: TGTGCCAGCTCACCACCGCGAGGGACTAGCGGGAGGTCGCACACCGGGGAGCTGTTTTTT.

This sequence joins TRBV28 and TRBJ2-3; possible D gene TRBD2, 5 bases. The CDR3 is 17 amino acids. CDR1 is MDHEN and CDR2 is SYDVKM in the germline V gene. Between the trimmed V and J ends, which lost 1 base and 0 bases, there was a span of 14 bases. CDR3 bases: TGTGCCAGCAGTTTATCCGGGGAGCCCACTAGCACAGATACGCAGTATTTT. Encoded protein: CASSLSGEPTSTDTQYF.

The chain recombines TRBV20-1 with TRBJ2-1, with TRBD2 as a possible D gene (6 bases). The germline V gene has CDR1 DFQATT and CDR2 SNEGSKA (reference sequence). The CDR3 runs 14 residues. V was cut by 3 bases and J by 0 bases, with 9 bases left in between. CDR3 in DNA: TGCAGTGCTAGTGGGCGGGACTCCTACAATGAGCAGTTCTTC. Its protein is CSASGRDSYNEQFF.

This clone was counted a few times. This chain joins TRBV25-1 and TRBJ2-3; perhaps TRBD2 as D (6 bases). Germline V lookup: CDR1 MGHDK, CDR2 SYGVNS. The CDR3 extends over 14 amino acids. The V and J ends lost 1 base and 5 bases respectively, with 10 bases between them. CDR3 region: CASSEWRRGDTQYF. CDR3 nucleotides: TGTGCCAGCAGTGAATGGAGGAGGGGAGATACGCAGTATTTT. Filled out from reference TRBV25-1 and TRBJ2-3, the complete variable domain reads EADIYQTPRYLVIGTGKKITLECSQTMGHDKMYWYQQDPGMELHLIHYSYGVNSTEKGDLSSESTVSRIRTEHFPLTLESARPSHTSQYLCASSEWRRGDTQYFGPGTRLTVL.

V usage is TRBV19 and J usage is TRBJ2-7; D unclear. The CDR3 sequence is 13 residues long. With 2 bases removed from V and 4 bases from J, the gap between germline ends came to 9 bases. The germline V gene encodes CDR1 LNHDA and CDR2 SQIVND (reference sequence). CDR3 in amino acids: CASSISQLYEQYF. The CDR3 DNA reads TGTGCCAGTAGTATATCCCAGCTGTACGAGCAGTACTTC.

The chain joins TRBV28 to TRBJ1-3, with 8 bases aligning to TRBD1. Trimming at V came to 5 bases and at J to 2 bases, leaving 11 bases not matched to a gene. The CDR3 totals 17 residues. Germline lookup yields CDR1 MDHEN and CDR2 SYDVKM. The CDR3 nucleotides are TGTGCCAGCAGTCGCGGGGGACAGGACGCTGCTGGAAACACCATATATTTT. It yields the protein CASSRGGQDAAGNTIYF.

The chain combines TRBV9 with TRBJ2-7, with TRBD2 as a possible D gene (6 bases). Germline CDR1 and CDR2: SGDLS and YYNGEE. V shed 1 base and J shed 7 bases, with 18 bases lying between them. The CDR3 is made up of 15 amino acids. The CDR3 is CASSVIAGLGMEQYF. Written as DNA, the CDR3 is TGTGCCAGCAGCGTAATTGCGGGGCTAGGTATGGAGCAGTACTTC.

The chain couples TRBV4-1 to TRBJ1-3, with 7 bases that match TRBD1. With 5 bases clipped from V and 0 bases from J, the junction kept 4 bases outside the gene matches. CDR1 MGHRA and CDR2 YSYEKL come from the germline V gene. The CDR3 extends over 15 amino acids. This CDR3 reads CASSVRDSSGNTIYF. The CDR3 bases are TGCGCCAGCAGCGTCCGGGACAGCTCTGGAAACACCATATATTTT.

The genes are TRBV28 and TRBJ1-6; D may be TRBD1 (5 bases). CDR1 and CDR2 (germline): MDHEN, SYDVKM. The CDR3 spans 14 residues. Trimming removed 7 bases from V and 6 bases from J, with 13 bases in between. CDR3 bases: TGTGCCAGCATACTAGGACAAGTTAATTCACCCCTCCACTTT. It encodes CASILGQVNSPLHF.

The chain combines TRBV10-3 with TRBJ2-1; the D call may be TRBD1 or TRBD2 (5 bases each). The germline V gene has CDR1 ENHRY and CDR2 SYGVKD. Trimming removed 3 bases at V and 0 bases at J, with 18 bases between. This CDR3 is 18 amino acids long. CDR3 in DNA: TGTGCCATCAGTGACCCGGCGGGCAGGGCAAGCTCCTACAATGAGCAGTTCTTC. Protein sequence: CAISDPAGRASSYNEQFF.

This clone was counted once. The V and J genes are TRBV5-8 and TRBJ2-7; 7 bases agree with TRBD1. V shed 3 bases, J shed 2 bases, and the junction held 5 bases outside the gene matches. Germline V gene data show CDR1 as SGHTS and CDR2 as YDEGEE. The CDR3 is made up of 14 amino acids. The CDR3 region has the DNA TGTGCCAGCAGCTCCCCGGGACAGACCTACGAGCAGTACTTC. This codes for CASSSPGQTYEQYF.

The rearrangement links TRBV16 to TRBJ1-1; no clear D. Germline V lookup: CDR1 KGHSY, CDR2 FQNENV. The CDR3 length is 16 residues. With 0 bases removed from V and 1 base from J, the gap between germline ends came to 12 bases. CDR3 nucleotides: TGTGCCAGCAGCCAATCGCGTGAGGGCGAGAACACTGAAGCTTTCTTT. Its translation: CASSQSREGENTEAFF.

The CDR3: CASSTGASTEAFF. CDR3 nucleotide sequence: TGTGCCAGCAGTACGGGGGCTAGCACTGAAGCTTTCTTT. J is TRBJ1-1 and V is TRBV28; a possible D gene is TRBD1 (6 bases). The CDR3 runs to 13 residues. Germline V lookup: CDR1 MDHEN, CDR2 SYDVKM. The V and J ends lost 5 bases and 4 bases respectively, with 11 bases between them.

V gene TRBV5-1 combines with J gene TRBJ2-3; perhaps TRBD1 as D (6 bases). CDR3 size: 14 residues. Germline V gene sequence: CDR1 SGHRS, CDR2 YFSETQ. V lost 2 bases and J 5 bases, leaving 12 bases between the germline ends. The CDR3 loop is CASSFWGRVDTQYF. The CDR3 region has the DNA TGCGCCAGCAGCTTTTGGGGGCGGGTAGATACGCAGTATTTT.

This clone came up once. V usage is TRBV18 and J usage is TRBJ2-2; 8 bases map to TRBD2. There are 16 residues in the CDR3. Germline V gives CDR1 KGHSH, CDR2 LQKENI. V was pared by 4 bases and J by 1 base, with 5 bases of the junction left unmatched. Written as DNA, the CDR3 is TGTGCCAGCTCACTCAGCGGGGGCGAGAACACCGGGGAGCTGTTTTTT. Its translation is CASSLSGGENTGELFF.

This chain links TRBV11-2 with TRBJ2-7; 8 nucleotides match TRBD1. The germline CDR1 and CDR2 sequences are SGHAT and FQNNGV. V gave up 0 bases and J gave up 4 bases; unmatched junction bases: 8. The CDR3 length is 16 residues. The CDR3 bases are TGTGCCAGCAGCTTAGATCGACAGGGGTCGTCTTACGAGCAGTACTTC. Residues: CASSLDRQGSSYEQYF.

The rearrangement uses TRBV19 and TRBJ1-2; 9 bases agree with TRBD1. The CDR3 covers 13 residues. Germline V gene sequence: CDR1 LNHDA, CDR2 SQIVND (reference sequence). Germline trimming cut 11 bases from V and 3 bases from J; bases unmatched to any gene: 7. CDR3 sequence reads: CALRDRVDYGYTF. In nucleotides, the CDR3 is TGTGCCCTACGGGACAGGGTAGACTATGGCTACACCTTC. The entire variable domain, with the rest obtained from reference TRBV19 and TRBJ1-2, is as follows: DGGITQSPKYLFRKEGQNVTLSCEQNLNHDAMYWYRQDPGQGLRLIYYSQIVNDFQKGDIAEGYSVSREKKESFPLTVTSAQKNPTAFYLCALRDRVDYGYTFGSGTRLTVV.

In regard to this clone: At the DNA level, this CDR3 is encoded by other sequences in the same sample as well. The rearrangement joins TRBV5-1 to TRBJ2-7; 9 bases match TRBD1. The CDR3 has 14 amino acids. Germline assignment: CDR1 SGHRS and CDR2 YFSETQ. V shed 1 base, J shed 4 bases, and the junction held 3 bases outside the gene matches. The CDR3 loop reads CASSLRTGVYEQYF. The DNA for the CDR3 is TGCGCCAGCAGCTTGAGGACAGGGGTATACGAGCAGTACTTC.

This chain joins TRBV27 and TRBJ2-2; D is undetermined. This CDR3 contains 18 residues. V was pared by 5 bases and J by 0 bases, with 19 bases between. The V gene's germline CDR1 is MNHEY and CDR2 SMNVEV (reference sequence). CDR3 amino acids: CASSPRLGYIANTGELFF. The CDR3 DNA reads as TGTGCCAGCAGTCCACGCCTGGGATATATTGCGAACACCGGGGAGCTGTTTTTT.

CDR3 sequence reads: CASSRDRSYEQYF. Written as DNA, the CDR3 is TGTGCCAGTAGTCGGGACAGGTCCTACGAGCAGTACTTC. This rearrangement joins TRBV19 to TRBJ2-7; 8 nucleotides line up with TRBD1. The germline CDR1 and CDR2 sequences are LNHDA and SQIVND (reference sequence). The CDR3 contains 13 residues. The V segment lost 5 bases and the J segment 1 base; nucleotides outside the gene matches: 1.

V gene TRBV30 combines with J gene TRBJ1-6; tentative D call: TRBD1 (6 bases). Per germline, CDR1 GTSNPN and CDR2 SVGIG (reference sequence). The V end lost 3 bases, the J end lost 0 bases, and 12 bases lay between the germline ends. The CDR3 loop spans 16 amino acids. CDR3 nucleotide sequence: TGTGCCTGGAGGACAGGCATGAGCTCCTATAATTCACCCCTCCACTTT. This codes for CAWRTGMSSYNSPLHF.

V is TRBV3-1 (or the pseudogene TRBV3-2) and J is TRBJ1-6; TRBD1 agrees at 8 bases. This CDR3 contains 16 residues. V gave up 5 bases and J gave up 2 bases; unmatched junction bases: 5. Germline CDR1 is LGHDT and CDR2 is YNNKEL (reference sequence). CDR3 residues: CASSARQGPYNSPLHF. CDR3 DNA: TGTGCCAGCAGCGCCCGACAGGGGCCCTATAATTCACCCCTCCACTTT.

The chain has TRBV7-9 and TRBJ1-1, with TRBD1 matching 9 bases. Trimming cost V 5 bases and J 5 bases; bases outside gene matches: 9. This CDR3 is built from 15 residues. Germline lookup yields CDR1 SEHNR and CDR2 FQNEAQ (reference sequence). This CDR3 is CASSTYRGQGTEAFF. CDR3 DNA sequence: TGTGCCAGCAGCACCTACCGGGGACAGGGAACTGAAGCTTTCTTT.

The gene calls are TRBV18 and TRBJ1-1; no definite D call. The CDR3 totals 14 residues. V lost 6 bases and J lost 5, with 16 bases in between. Germline-derived CDR1 and CDR2 are KGHSH and LQKENI. The CDR3 sequence is CASSPSAGLTEAFF. CDR3 bases: TGTGCCAGCTCCCCCTCAGCAGGACTGACTGAAGCTTTCTTT. Full variable domain (rest looked up from reference TRBV18 and TRBJ1-1): NAGVMQNPRHLVRRRGQEARLRCSPMKGHSHVYWYRQLPEEGLKFMVYLQKENIIDESGMPKERFSAEFPKEGPSILRIQQVVRGDSAAYFCASSPSAGLTEAFFGQGTRLTVV.

The rearrangement links TRBV5-1 to TRBJ2-2; a possible D gene is TRBD2 (5 bases). V was trimmed by 0 bases and J by 0 bases, leaving 6 bases between them. Germline V gives CDR1 SGHRS, CDR2 YFSETQ. The CDR3 sequence is 15 residues long. The CDR3 DNA follows: TGCGCCAGCAGCTTGGACGGGGCGAACACCGGGGAGCTGTTTTTT. This sequence encodes CASSLDGANTGELFF.

V usage is TRBV12-3 or TRBV12-4 and J usage is TRBJ1-2; D is ambiguous. V shed 10 bases and J shed 4 bases, with 16 bases lying between them. The CDR3 is made up of 13 amino acids. For the CDR3, the DNA is TGTGCCATTCGAACCGACCTACCCTATGGCTACACCTTC. It translates to CAIRTDLPYGYTF.

The gene calls are TRBV3-1 (or the pseudogene TRBV3-2) and TRBJ1-3, with D uncertain. V was shortened by 0 bases and J by 0 bases, with 6 bases between the two germline ends. Germline values: CDR1 LGHDT, CDR2 YNNKEL (reference sequence). The CDR3 extends over 15 amino acids. The CDR3 here is CASSQDLHSGNTIYF. DNA of the CDR3: TGTGCCAGCAGCCAAGATCTCCACTCTGGAAACACCATATATTTT.

The genes are TRBV4-2 and TRBJ1-1; D is unclear. CDR1 LGHNA and CDR2 YNFKEQ come from the germline V gene. Trimming removed 0 bases from V and 1 base from J, with 9 bases in between. The CDR3 runs to 15 residues. In nucleotides, the CDR3 is TGTGCCAGCAGCCAAGATGGGGTAGGGAACACTGAAGCTTTCTTT. It is translated as CASSQDGVGNTEAFF.

The rearrangement links TRBV5-1 to TRBJ2-7; 7 bases match TRBD1. CDR3 length equals 14 residues. Germline V gives CDR1 SGHRS, CDR2 YFSETQ. V trimming: 0 bases; J trimming: 3 bases; junction bases outside the gene matches: 3. CDR3 loop: CASSLGDSHYEQYF. Written as DNA, the CDR3 is TGCGCCAGCAGCTTGGGGGACAGTCACTACGAGCAGTACTTC.

The genes are TRBV5-1 and TRBJ1-1; the match to TRBD1 covers 7 bases. Germline V gives CDR1 SGHRS, CDR2 YFSETQ. The CDR3 contains 13 residues. J lost 3 bases, V lost 4 bases, and 3 bases had no gene match. The DNA of the CDR3 is TGCGCCAGCAGCCTTGGACAGGACACTGAAGCTTTCTTT. This gives the protein CASSLGQDTEAFF.

The chain joins TRBV6-6 to TRBJ1-5; D is unresolved. Germline values: CDR1 MNHNY, CDR2 SVGAGI (reference sequence). The CDR3 extends over 12 amino acids. Trimming pared 2 bases from V and 4 bases from J, leaving 3 bases between. CDR3 coding DNA: TGTGCCAGCAGTTACCTAAATCAGCCCCAGCATTTT. Translating gives CASSYLNQPQHF.

The CDR3 DNA sequence: TGTGCCAGCACCACTGAACTGGGCACTGAAGCTTTCTTT. It specifies CASTTELGTEAFF. The chain combines TRBV12-3 or TRBV12-4 with TRBJ1-1; no definite D call. V dropped 7 bases and J dropped 4 bases, with 13 bases sitting between them. The CDR3 contains 13 residues.